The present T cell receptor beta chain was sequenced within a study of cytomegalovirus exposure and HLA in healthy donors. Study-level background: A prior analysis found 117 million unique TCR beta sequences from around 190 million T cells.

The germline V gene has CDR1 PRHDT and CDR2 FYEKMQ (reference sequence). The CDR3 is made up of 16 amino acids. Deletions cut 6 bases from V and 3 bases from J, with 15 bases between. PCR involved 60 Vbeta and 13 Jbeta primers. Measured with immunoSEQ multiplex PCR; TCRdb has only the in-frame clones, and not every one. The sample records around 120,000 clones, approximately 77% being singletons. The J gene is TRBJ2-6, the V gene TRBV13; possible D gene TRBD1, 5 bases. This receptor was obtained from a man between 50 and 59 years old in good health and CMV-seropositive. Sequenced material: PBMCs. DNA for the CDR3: TGTGCCAGCAGTTCGATGCCTAGGGGTGGGGCCAACGTCCTGACTTTC. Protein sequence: CASSSMPRGGANVLTF.